This T cell receptor beta chain was found in a study of chemoradiotherapy in HPV16-positive cancers. Study-wide findings and caveats: In HPV16-positive patients, HPV-responsive T-cell expansion tracked better recurrence-free survival.

CDR3 length: 14 residues. Looked up from germline, CDR1 is GTSNPN and CDR2 is SVGIG (reference sequence). Trimming at V came to 1 base and at J to 5 bases, leaving 2 bases not matched to a gene. Worth noting for this clone: Antigen unknown.

Clones were read by immunoSEQ multiplex PCR, and TCRdb kept only the in-frame ones, dropping some. The sample records around 5,000 clones, more than 65% being singletons. Sequenced here: tumor tissue, sampled from a patient who underwent chemoradiotherapy. J is TRBJ1-5 and V is TRBV30; 10 positions agree with TRBD1. The clonotype comes from a human donor with HPV-associated anogenital cancer. Here the CDR3 reads CAWSAGTGDQPQHF. CDR3 nucleotide sequence: TGTGCCTGGAGTGCGGGGACAGGGGATCAGCCCCAGCATTTT.